This T cell receptor (beta chain) came from a study of spatial heterogeneity in lung cancer. At the level of the study: When available, follow-up PBMC samples taken a median of around 2 years after resection were sequenced.

This clonotype was found a few times. The time point: blood at routine non-recurrence follow-up after resection. Whole RNA obtained from tumor, nontumor lung or frozen PBMC underwent sequencing without sorting. Trimming stripped 5 bases from V and 7 bases from J, with 11 bases between. Germline CDR1 reads SGHVS; CDR2 reads FQNEAQ. This CDR3 comprises 12 residues. Using its own MiXCR run on the 5' RACE reads, TCRdb lists one record per CDR3 protein. The profile shows more than 30,000 distinct CDR3 sequences, about 10% of them singletons. This TCR was sampled from a female donor with early-stage non-small cell lung cancer. This specimen consisted of PBMCs, obtained at follow-up. The J gene is TRBJ2-5, the V gene TRBV7-8; no firm D call. CDR3 in DNA: TGTGCCAGCAGCCTGACCTCGGGGACCCAGTACTTC. Translated: CASSLTSGTQYF.